The next 28 T cell receptor beta chains were all read from a single sample in a study of blood T cell repertoires in COVID-19. Repertoires were generated with immunoSEQ multiplex PCR, while TCRdb's copy carries only in-frame clones and drops some. In the table there are about 170,000 clones, approximately 82% of which are singletons. Material: peripheral blood. These receptors all stem from a woman aged 80 or over with acute or convalescent COVID-19.

This clone was seen ten or more times. V gene TRBV5-1 combines with J gene TRBJ2-2; maybe TRBD2 (5 bases). V was shortened by 4 bases and J by 3 bases, with 13 bases between the two germline ends. CDR3 size: 15 residues. Germline assignment: CDR1 SGHRS and CDR2 YFSETQ. CDR3: CASSPGSSHTGELFF. The CDR3 DNA sequence: TGCGCCAGCAGCCCGGGGAGCTCTCACACCGGGGAGCTGTTTTTT.

This clone was counted a single time. The chain is built from TRBV7-9 and TRBJ2-1, with D possibly matching TRBD2 (5 bases). V lost 0 bases to trimming and J lost 7 bases, with 13 bases between them. This CDR3 is 15 amino acids long. In germline, CDR1 is SEHNR, CDR2 FQNEAQ (reference sequence). This chain's CDR3 is CASSLAGAFSNEQFF. Here the CDR3 DNA reads TGTGCCAGCAGCTTAGCGGGAGCTTTTTCAAATGAGCAGTTCTTC.

V usage is TRBV9 and J usage is TRBJ2-7; the D gene is possibly TRBD2 (6 bases). CDR1 is SGDLS, CDR2 YYNGEE, per germline. This CDR3 has 14 residues. Deletions cut 4 bases from V and 2 bases from J, with 13 bases between. The CDR3 here is CASSRGAPTYEQYF. CDR3 DNA: TGTGCCAGCAGCCGCGGGGCGCCTACCTACGAGCAGTACTTC.

The CDR3 region has the DNA TGTGCCAGCAAGTTCTCTAGCAACAATGAGCAGTTCTTC. Protein: CASKFSSNNEQFF. V gene TRBV6-5 combines with J gene TRBJ2-1; TRBD2 is a possible D gene (5 bases). The CDR3 spans 13 residues. The germline CDR1 and CDR2 sequences are MNHEY and SVGAGI. Trimming stripped 7 bases from V and 5 bases from J, with 12 bases between.

This chain uses TRBV12-3 or TRBV12-4 with TRBJ1-3; no firm D call. Deletions cut 5 bases from V and 6 bases from J, with 8 bases between. This CDR3 has 12 amino acids. The CDR3 DNA reads TGTGCCAGCAGTCTACGTGAAAACACCATATATTTT. It encodes CASSLRENTIYF.

The gene calls are TRBV6-2 or TRBV6-3 and TRBJ2-1; 10 bases match TRBD2. V shed 2 bases, J shed 7 bases, and the junction held 11 bases outside the gene matches. This CDR3 contains 17 residues. Per the germline V gene, CDR1 is MNHEY and CDR2 is SVGEGT. CDR3 sequence: CASSYPLAGENRNEQFF. Written as DNA, the CDR3 is TGTGCCAGCAGTTACCCGCTAGCGGGAGAAAACAGAAATGAGCAGTTCTTC.

This chain links TRBV9 with TRBJ2-2, with D perhaps TRBD2 (6 bases). Trimming removed 4 bases from V and 3 bases from J, with 13 bases in between. Germline lookup yields CDR1 SGDLS and CDR2 YYNGEE. This CDR3 is 15 amino acids long. CDR3 region: CASSPGGGDTGELFF. CDR3 DNA sequence: TGTGCCAGCAGCCCCGGCGGCGGGGACACCGGGGAGCTGTTTTTT.

The chain couples TRBV28 to TRBJ2-5; 10 nucleotides agree with TRBD2. The CDR3 has 16 residues. V trimming: 4 bases; J trimming: 2 bases; junction bases outside the gene matches: 7. Per germline, CDR1 MDHEN and CDR2 SYDVKM. CDR3 region: CASSSPRTSGQETQYF. The CDR3 DNA is TGTGCCAGCAGTTCCCCTAGGACTAGCGGACAAGAGACCCAGTACTTC.

This clone appeared once. This chain joins TRBV7-8 and TRBJ2-5, with 8 positions matching TRBD2. The V gene's germline CDR1 is SGHVS and CDR2 FQNEAQ. The CDR3 is 17 amino acids. V shed 0 bases, J shed 2 bases, and the junction held 8 bases outside the gene matches. The CDR3 DNA is TGTGCCAGCAGCTTAGCATCAGGACTAGCCCTACAAGAGACCCAGTACTTC. Amino acids: CASSLASGLALQETQYF.

The chain recombines TRBV30 with TRBJ2-1; 9 bases are a match to TRBD2. This CDR3 spans 14 amino acids. Germline assignment: CDR1 GTSNPN and CDR2 SVGIG (reference sequence). With 2 bases clipped from V and 8 bases from J, the junction kept 7 bases outside the gene matches. The CDR3 nucleotides are TGTGCCTGGAGTACCGGGACTAGCAGCGATGAGCAGTTCTTC. It yields the protein CAWSTGTSSDEQFF.

The chain uses TRBV28 and TRBJ1-2, with D perhaps TRBD1 (5 bases). The CDR3 has 15 residues. Germline CDR1 MDHEN, CDR2 SYDVKM. Trimming pared 4 bases from V and 1 base from J, leaving 13 bases between. CDR3 nucleotide sequence: TGTGCCAGCAGTTCCCCTGGGGCCCATAACTATGGCTACACCTTC. It specifies CASSSPGAHNYGYTF.

The rearrangement uses TRBV12-5 and TRBJ1-1; the match to TRBD1 covers 7 bases. Trimming removed 7 bases from V and 0 bases from J; junction bases left unmatched: 2. The CDR3 sequence is 13 residues long. The germline gives CDR1 LGHNT, CDR2 FRNRAP. CDR3 in amino acids: CASATGVNTEAFF. CDR3 coding DNA: TGTGCTAGTGCCACAGGGGTGAACACTGAAGCTTTCTTT.

The V gene is TRBV29-1, the J gene TRBJ2-7; D is unresolved. V gave up 5 bases and J gave up 4 bases, with 15 bases separating them. CDR1 is SQVTM, CDR2 ANQGSEA, per germline. This CDR3 is built from 13 residues. CDR3 coding DNA: TGCAGCGTTTCGCGTCTTCCACCTTACGAGCAGTACTTC. Translating gives CSVSRLPPYEQYF.

The CDR3 spells CASSDWTERYEQYF. The CDR3 bases are TGCGCCAGCAGTGACTGGACAGAAAGATACGAGCAGTACTTC. This rearrangement joins TRBV10-2 to TRBJ2-7, with D maybe TRBD1 (6 bases). Trimming removed 3 bases from V and 4 bases from J, with 13 bases in between. This CDR3 is built from 14 residues. CDR1 is WSHSY, CDR2 SAAADI, per germline.

The genes are TRBV7-8 and TRBJ2-7; D is uncertain. V shed 5 bases and J shed 1 base, with 9 bases lying between them. The CDR3 sequence is 13 residues long. Germline-derived CDR1 and CDR2 are SGHVS and FQNEAQ. CDR3: CASSPLSSYEQYF. The CDR3 bases are TGTGCCAGCAGCCCCCTTAGTTCCTACGAGCAGTACTTC.

This rearrangement joins TRBV6-6 to TRBJ2-1; D perhaps matches TRBD2 (7 bases). Germline-derived CDR1 and CDR2 are MNHNY and SVGAGI (reference sequence). Trimming removed 7 bases from V and 12 bases from J, with 19 bases in between. The CDR3 is 13 amino acids. CDR3 coding DNA: TGTGCCAGCACCTTATACGGGGGGCAGGGGCAGTTCTTC. Translated, it gives CASTLYGGQGQFF.

The V and J genes are TRBV6-6 and TRBJ1-2, with TRBD1 matching over 8 bases. CDR1 is MNHNY, CDR2 SVGAGI, per germline (reference sequence). After removal of 5 bases from V and 8 bases from J, the junction contained 7 bases not matched to a gene. The CDR3 extends over 13 amino acids. CDR3 nucleotide sequence: TGTGCCAGCAGTCCCGGACAGGGAGTCGGCTACACCTTC. Translation gives CASSPGQGVGYTF.

The chain combines TRBV6-2 or TRBV6-3 with TRBJ2-1; the match to TRBD2 covers 9 bases. V shed 2 bases and J 2 bases; nucleotides not matched to a gene: 1. The V gene's germline CDR1 is MNHEY and CDR2 SVGEGT. The CDR3 has 15 residues. The CDR3: CASSYGGGAYNEQFF. CDR3 in DNA: TGTGCCAGCAGTTACGGCGGGGGGGCCTACAATGAGCAGTTCTTC.

The chain is built from TRBV7-2 and TRBJ2-3; possibly TRBD2 for D (7 bases). Trimming left V 7 bases short and J 5 bases short, with 22 bases between. Germline V gives CDR1 SGHTA, CDR2 FQGNSA. The CDR3 length is 16 residues. The CDR3 nucleotides read TGTGCCAGCAACCTAGGGGGGGGACTGGACGTAGATACGCAGTATTTT. It translates to CASNLGGGLDVDTQYF.

This chain connects TRBV6-5 to TRBJ2-3; possible D gene TRBD2, 6 bases. Per germline, CDR1 MNHEY and CDR2 SVGAGI. The CDR3 loop spans 13 amino acids. Trimming took off 3 bases at V and 5 bases at J, with 9 bases between the two ends. CDR3 coding DNA: TGTGCCAGCAGTTATTCCGGGAGAGATACGCAGTATTTT. As protein: CASSYSGRDTQYF.

The rearrangement links TRBV21-1 to TRBJ2-1; TRBD2, the table's D call, lacks a check against the DNA. TRBV21-1 is described as a pseudogene. The CDR3 sequence is 18 residues long. The CDR3 nucleotides read TGTGCCAGCAGCAAAGAACTGGGAACTAGCGGCCCCTACAATGAGCAGTTCTTC. Protein sequence: CASSKELGTSGPYNEQFF.

This clone was observed a handful of times. The chain has TRBV27 and TRBJ1-2; D possibly corresponds to TRBD1 (5 bases). This CDR3 spans 14 amino acids. The V gene lost 2 bases and the J gene lost 4 bases, with 11 bases spanning the gap. Germline V lookup: CDR1 MNHEY, CDR2 SMNVEV (reference sequence). CDR3 residues: CASSLATVSYGYTF. CDR3 nucleotide sequence: TGTGCCAGCAGTTTAGCGACAGTCTCCTATGGCTACACCTTC.

This sequence joins TRBV6-5 and TRBJ1-1; the D is unclear. Trimming stripped 5 bases from V and 2 bases from J, with 9 bases between. This CDR3 region has 13 residues. Per the germline V gene, CDR1 is MNHEY and CDR2 is SVGAGI. CDR3 sequence reads: CASSLYTNTEAFF. The CDR3 nucleotides are TGTGCCAGCAGTCTCTATACTAACACTGAAGCTTTCTTT.

The gene calls are TRBV5-1 and TRBJ2-2, with a tentative D call TRBD1 (7 bases). Trimming took off 0 bases at V and 3 bases at J, with 12 bases between the two ends. The CDR3 runs 16 residues. Looked up from germline, CDR1 is SGHRS and CDR2 is YFSETQ. The CDR3 DNA sequence: TGCGCCAGCAGCTTGGGCGGGACAGACTACACCGGGGAGCTGTTTTTT. Translating it yields CASSLGGTDYTGELFF.

V gene TRBV5-6 combines with J gene TRBJ2-7; 7 bases fit TRBD1. With V trimmed by 2 bases and J by 3 bases, 5 bases remained unmatched. This CDR3 region has 14 residues. Germline values: CDR1 SGHDT, CDR2 YYEEEE. The CDR3 spells CASSLGDSYYEQYF. The CDR3 DNA is TGTGCCAGCAGCTTAGGGGACAGTTACTACGAGCAGTACTTC.

The chain is built from TRBV19 and TRBJ2-1; D is perhaps TRBD2 (5 bases). CDR3 length: 15 residues. Germline V gene sequence: CDR1 LNHDA, CDR2 SQIVND (reference sequence). Trimming stripped 5 bases from V and 4 bases from J, with 15 bases between. The CDR3 bases are TGTGCCAGTAGTGAGTCCAGCGGCCATTACAATGAGCAGTTCTTC. Its protein product is CASSESSGHYNEQFF.

The chain combines TRBV5-1 with TRBJ2-7; 9 bases line up with TRBD2. Germline-derived CDR1 and CDR2 are SGHRS and YFSETQ. The CDR3 runs 16 residues. V was pared by 5 bases and J by 3 bases, with 12 bases of the junction left unmatched. DNA for the CDR3: TGCGCCAGCAGAGGCCTGGCGGGAGGGGGCGGCTACGAGCAGTACTTC. It translates to CASRGLAGGGGYEQYF. The full variable domain, its missing parts supplied by reference TRBV5-1 and TRBJ2-7, is KAGVTQTPRYLIKTRGQQVTLSCSPISGHRSVSWYQQTPGQGLQFLFEYFSETQRNKGNFPGRFSGRQFSNSRSEMNVSTLELGDSALYLCASRGLAGGGGYEQYFGPGTRLTVT.

CDR3 sequence reads: CASRRGNNQPQHF. The CDR3 DNA is TGTGCCAGCCGACGAGGGAACAATCAGCCCCAGCATTTT. This chain links TRBV18 with TRBJ1-5; D not resolved. This CDR3 contains 13 residues. The V gene's germline CDR1 is KGHSH and CDR2 LQKENI. The germline V and J ends were trimmed by 8 bases and 3 bases, with 11 bases remaining between them. The complete variable domain, with remaining parts taken from reference TRBV18 and TRBJ1-5, reads NAGVMQNPRHLVRRRGQEARLRCSPMKGHSHVYWYRQLPEEGLKFMVYLQKENIIDESGMPKERFSAEFPKEGPSILRIQQVVRGDSAAYFCASRRGNNQPQHFGDGTRLSIL.